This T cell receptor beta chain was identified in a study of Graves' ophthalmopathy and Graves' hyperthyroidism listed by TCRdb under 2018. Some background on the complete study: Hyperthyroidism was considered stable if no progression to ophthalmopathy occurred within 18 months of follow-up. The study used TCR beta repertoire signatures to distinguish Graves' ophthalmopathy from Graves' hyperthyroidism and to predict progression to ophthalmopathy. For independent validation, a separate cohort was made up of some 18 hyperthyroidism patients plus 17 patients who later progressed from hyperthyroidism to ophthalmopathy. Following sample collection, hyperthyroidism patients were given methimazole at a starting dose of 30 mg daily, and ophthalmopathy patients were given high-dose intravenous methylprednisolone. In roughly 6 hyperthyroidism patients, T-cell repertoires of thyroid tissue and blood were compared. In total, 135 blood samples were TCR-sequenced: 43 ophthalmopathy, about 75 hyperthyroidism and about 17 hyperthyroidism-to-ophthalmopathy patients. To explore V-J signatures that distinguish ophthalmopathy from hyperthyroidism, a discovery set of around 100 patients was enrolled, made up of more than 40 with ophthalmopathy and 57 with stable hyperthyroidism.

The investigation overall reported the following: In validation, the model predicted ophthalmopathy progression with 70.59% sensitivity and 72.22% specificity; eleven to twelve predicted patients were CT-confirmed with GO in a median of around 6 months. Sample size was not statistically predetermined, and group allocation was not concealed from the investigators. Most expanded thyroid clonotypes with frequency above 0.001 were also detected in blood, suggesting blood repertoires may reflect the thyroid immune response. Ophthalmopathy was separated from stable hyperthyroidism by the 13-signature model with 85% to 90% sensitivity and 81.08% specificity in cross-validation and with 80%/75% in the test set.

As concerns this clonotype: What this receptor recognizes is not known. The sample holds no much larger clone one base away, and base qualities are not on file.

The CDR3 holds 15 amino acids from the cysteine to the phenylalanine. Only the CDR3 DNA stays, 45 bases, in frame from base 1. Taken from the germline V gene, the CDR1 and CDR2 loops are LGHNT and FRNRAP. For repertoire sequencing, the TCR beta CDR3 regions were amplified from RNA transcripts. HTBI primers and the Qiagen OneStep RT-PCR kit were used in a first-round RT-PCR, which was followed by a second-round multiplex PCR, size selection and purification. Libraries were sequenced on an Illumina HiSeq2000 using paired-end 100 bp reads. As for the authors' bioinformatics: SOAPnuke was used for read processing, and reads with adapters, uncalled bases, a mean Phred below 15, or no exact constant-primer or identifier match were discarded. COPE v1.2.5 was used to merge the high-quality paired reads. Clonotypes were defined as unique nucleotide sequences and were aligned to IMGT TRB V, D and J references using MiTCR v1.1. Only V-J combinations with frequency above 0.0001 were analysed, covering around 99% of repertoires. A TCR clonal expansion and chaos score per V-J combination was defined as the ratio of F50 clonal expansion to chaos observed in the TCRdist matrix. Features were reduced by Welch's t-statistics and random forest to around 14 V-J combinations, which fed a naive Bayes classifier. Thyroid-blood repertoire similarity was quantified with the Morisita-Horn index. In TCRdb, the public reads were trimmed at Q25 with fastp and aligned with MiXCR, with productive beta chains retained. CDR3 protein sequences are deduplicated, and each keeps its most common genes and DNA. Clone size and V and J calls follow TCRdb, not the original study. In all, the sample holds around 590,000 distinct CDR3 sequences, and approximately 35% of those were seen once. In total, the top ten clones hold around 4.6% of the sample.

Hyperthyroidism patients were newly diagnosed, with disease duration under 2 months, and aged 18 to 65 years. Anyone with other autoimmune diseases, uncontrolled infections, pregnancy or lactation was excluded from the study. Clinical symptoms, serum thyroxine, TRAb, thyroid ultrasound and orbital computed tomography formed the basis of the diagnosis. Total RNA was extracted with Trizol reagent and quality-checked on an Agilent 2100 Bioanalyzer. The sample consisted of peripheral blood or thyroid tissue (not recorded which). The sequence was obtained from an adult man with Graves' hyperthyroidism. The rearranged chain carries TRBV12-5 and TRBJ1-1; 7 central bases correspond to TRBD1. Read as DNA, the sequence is TGTGCCAGCAGTTTTTTCGGGACAGCGTTCACTGAAGCTTTCTTT. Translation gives CASSFFGTAFTEAFF.